Included here is one TCR beta chain sequence, with context. Its target is not known. The assay was immunoSEQ multiplex PCR, and TCRdb's table has in-frame clones only and misses some. The sample carries more than 2 million clones, 90% to 95% recorded once. The CDR3 consists of 16 residues. Germline V lookup: CDR1 MNHEY, CDR2 SMNVEV (reference sequence). Deletions cut 6 bases from V and 6 bases from J, with 24 bases between. Positive CCR7 selection of CD45RO-negative cells yielded the naive CD8 cells, and terminally differentiated effector memory CD45RA+ cells were excluded. The data are from a study of shared clonotypes between healthy human individuals. Regarding the study as a whole: Naive CD4 clonotypes were shared across a handful of donors at approximately 5.3%.

The origin of this receptor is a man aged 18 to 29 in good health. Some clones in this sample may be carry-over from other donors' samples. V gene TRBV27 combines with J gene TRBJ2-7; D perhaps matches TRBD2 (5 bases). Sequenced material: naive CD8+ T cells from PBMCs. In nucleotides, the CDR3 is TGTGCCAGCAGCAGTACCTTACCGGTCGGGATCATCGAGCAGTACTTC. Translation gives CASSSTLPVGIIEQYF.